What follows is one T cell receptor (beta chain) and its context. Its specificity is not known. Data came from immunoSEQ multiplex PCR; TCRdb stores just in-frame clones and leaves some out. Among about 34,000 clones listed, around 80% were seen once. The data were taken from a study of PD-1 blockade in mismatch repair-deficient tumors. Study at large: All were previously treated, progressing patients with 11 to 13 mismatch repair-deficient cancer types. Study-wide results and limits: After pembrolizumab, tumor-resident clones rose rapidly, then generally contracted before radiologic responses.

A few pembrolizumab responders had their TCRs sequenced. CDR1 is MNHNS, CDR2 SASEGT, per germline. The ends were cut back, 1 base at V and 9 bases at J, with 12 bases in the middle. The CDR3 runs 13 residues. The sequencing here drew on PBMCs, taken roughly 6 weeks after starting pembrolizumab. The clonotype comes from an adult with mismatch repair-deficient cancer. The chain couples TRBV6-1 to TRBJ1-2; D possibly corresponds to TRBD1 (5 bases). The CDR3 bases are TGTGCCAGCAGTGAAGTCGGGGGAGCGAGCTACACCTTC. Protein product: CASSEVGGASYTF.